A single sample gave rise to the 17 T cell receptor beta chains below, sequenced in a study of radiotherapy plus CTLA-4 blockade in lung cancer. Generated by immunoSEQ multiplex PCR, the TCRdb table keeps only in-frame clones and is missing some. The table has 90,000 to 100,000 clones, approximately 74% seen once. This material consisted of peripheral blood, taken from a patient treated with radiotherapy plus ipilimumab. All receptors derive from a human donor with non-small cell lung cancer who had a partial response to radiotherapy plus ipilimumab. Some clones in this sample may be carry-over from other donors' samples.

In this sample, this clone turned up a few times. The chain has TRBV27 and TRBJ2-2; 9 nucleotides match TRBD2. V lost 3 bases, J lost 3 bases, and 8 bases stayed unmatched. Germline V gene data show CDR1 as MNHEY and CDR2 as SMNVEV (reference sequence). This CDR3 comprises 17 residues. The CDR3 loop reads CASSLGLTSGYTGELFF. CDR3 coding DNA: TGTGCCAGCAGTTTGGGTCTCACTAGCGGGTACACCGGGGAGCTGTTTTTT.

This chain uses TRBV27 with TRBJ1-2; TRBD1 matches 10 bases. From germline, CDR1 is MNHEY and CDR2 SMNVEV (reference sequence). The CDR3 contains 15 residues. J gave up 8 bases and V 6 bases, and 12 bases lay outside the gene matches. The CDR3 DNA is TGTGCCAGCAGAATATCCCGGGACAGGGGAGAAGGCTACACCTTC. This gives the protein CASRISRDRGEGYTF.

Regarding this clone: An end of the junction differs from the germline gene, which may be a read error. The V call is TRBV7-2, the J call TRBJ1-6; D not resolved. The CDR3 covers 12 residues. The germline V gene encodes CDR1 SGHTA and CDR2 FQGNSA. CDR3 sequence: CASSWANAPLHF. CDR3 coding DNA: TGTGCCAGCAGCTGGGCTAATGCACCCCTCCACTTT.

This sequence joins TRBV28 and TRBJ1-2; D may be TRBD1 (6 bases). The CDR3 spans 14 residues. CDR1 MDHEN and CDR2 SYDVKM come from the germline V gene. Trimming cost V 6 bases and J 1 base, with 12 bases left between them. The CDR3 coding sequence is TGTGCCAGCAGACCTTCAGGGGATAACTATGGCTACACCTTC. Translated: CASRPSGDNYGYTF.

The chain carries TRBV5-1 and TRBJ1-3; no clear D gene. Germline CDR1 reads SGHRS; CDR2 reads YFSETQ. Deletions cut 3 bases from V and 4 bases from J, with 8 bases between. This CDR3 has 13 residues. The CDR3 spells CASSSGLGNTIYF. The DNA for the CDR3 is TGCGCCAGCAGCTCAGGACTCGGAAACACCATATATTTT.

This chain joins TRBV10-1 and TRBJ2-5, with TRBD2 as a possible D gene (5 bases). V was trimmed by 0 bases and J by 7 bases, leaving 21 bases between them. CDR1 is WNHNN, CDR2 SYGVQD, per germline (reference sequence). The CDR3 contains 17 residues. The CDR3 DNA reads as TGCGCCAGCAGTGAGTCGCGGTTGGCTATCCGCGGAGGGACCCAGTACTTC. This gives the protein CASSESRLAIRGGTQYF.

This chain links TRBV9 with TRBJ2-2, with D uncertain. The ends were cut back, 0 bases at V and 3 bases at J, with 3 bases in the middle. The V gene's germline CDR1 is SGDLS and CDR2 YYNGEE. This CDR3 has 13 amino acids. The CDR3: CASSVDYTGELFF. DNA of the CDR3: TGTGCCAGCAGCGTAGACTACACCGGGGAGCTGTTTTTT.

The CDR3 DNA follows: TGCGCCAGCCGGGGACAGCTGAACACTGAAGCTTTCTTT. It codes for CASRGQLNTEAFF. V usage is TRBV5-1 and J usage is TRBJ1-1; 7 bases fit TRBD1. The length of the CDR3 is 13 residues. The ends lost 7 bases at V and 0 bases at J; junction bases unmatched: 3. From germline, CDR1 is SGHRS and CDR2 YFSETQ.

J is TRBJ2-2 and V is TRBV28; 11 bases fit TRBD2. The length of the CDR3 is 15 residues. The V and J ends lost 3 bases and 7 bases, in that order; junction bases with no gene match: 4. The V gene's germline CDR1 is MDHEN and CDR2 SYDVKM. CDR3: CASSFLAGGIGELFF. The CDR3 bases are TGTGCCAGCAGTTTTCTAGCGGGAGGAATCGGGGAGCTGTTTTTT. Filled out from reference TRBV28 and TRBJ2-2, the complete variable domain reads DVKVTQSSRYLVKRTGEKVFLECVQDMDHENMFWYRQDPGLGLRLIYFSYDVKMKEKGDIPEGYSVSREKKERFSLILESASTNQTSMYLCASSFLAGGIGELFFGEGSRLTVL.

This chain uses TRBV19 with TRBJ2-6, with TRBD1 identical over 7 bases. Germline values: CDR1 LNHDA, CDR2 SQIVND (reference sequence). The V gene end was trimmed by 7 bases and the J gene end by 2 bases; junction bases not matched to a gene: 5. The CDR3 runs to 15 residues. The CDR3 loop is CASTGQAAGANVLTF. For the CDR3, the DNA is TGTGCCAGTACCGGACAGGCCGCTGGGGCCAACGTCCTGACTTTC.

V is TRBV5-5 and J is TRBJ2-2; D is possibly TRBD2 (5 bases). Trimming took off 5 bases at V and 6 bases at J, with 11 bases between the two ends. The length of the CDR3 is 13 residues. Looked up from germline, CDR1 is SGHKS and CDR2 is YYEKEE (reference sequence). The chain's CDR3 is CASRFPGAGELFF. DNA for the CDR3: TGTGCCAGCAGATTCCCCGGGGCCGGGGAGCTGTTTTTT. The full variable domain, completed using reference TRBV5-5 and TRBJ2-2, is DAGVTQSPTHLIKTRGQQVTLRCSPISGHKSVSWYQQVLGQGPQFIFQYYEKEERGRGNFPDRFSARQFPNYSSELNVNALLLGDSALYLCASRFPGAGELFFGEGSRLTVL.

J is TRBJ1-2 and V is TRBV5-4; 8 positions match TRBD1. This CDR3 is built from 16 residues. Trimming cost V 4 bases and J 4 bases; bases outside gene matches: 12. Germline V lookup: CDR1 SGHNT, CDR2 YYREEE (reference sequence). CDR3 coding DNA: TGTGCCAGCAGCCAGGCTCACCGACAGGGGATCTATGGCTACACCTTC. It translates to CASSQAHRQGIYGYTF.

The CDR3 region has the DNA TGTGCCAGCAGTTCACTAGCGGGAATCACAGATACGCAGTATTTT. Its translation: CASSSLAGITDTQYF. This rearrangement joins TRBV6-6 to TRBJ2-3; TRBD2 agrees at 10 bases. J gave up 2 bases and V 4 bases, and 3 bases lay outside the gene matches. The CDR3 covers 15 residues. Germline CDR1 reads MNHNY; CDR2 reads SVGAGI (reference sequence).

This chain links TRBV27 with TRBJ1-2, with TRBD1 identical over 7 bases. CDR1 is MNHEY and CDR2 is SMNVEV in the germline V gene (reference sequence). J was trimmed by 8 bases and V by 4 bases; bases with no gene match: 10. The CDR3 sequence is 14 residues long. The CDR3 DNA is TGTGCCAGCAGTTCCGCGGCAAGGGGGCACGGCTACACCTTC. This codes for CASSSAARGHGYTF.

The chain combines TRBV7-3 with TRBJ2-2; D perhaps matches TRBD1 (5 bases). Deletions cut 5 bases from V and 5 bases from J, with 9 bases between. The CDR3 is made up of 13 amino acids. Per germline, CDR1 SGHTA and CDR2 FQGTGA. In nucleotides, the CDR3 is TGTGCCAGCAGCCGCGACAGAACCGGGGAGCTGTTTTTT. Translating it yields CASSRDRTGELFF. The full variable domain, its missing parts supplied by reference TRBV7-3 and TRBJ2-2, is GAGVSQTPSNKVTEKGKYVELRCDPISGHTALYWYRQSLGQGPEFLIYFQGTGAADDSGLPNDRFFAVRPEGSVSTLKIQRTERGDSAVYLCASSRDRTGELFFGEGSRLTVL.

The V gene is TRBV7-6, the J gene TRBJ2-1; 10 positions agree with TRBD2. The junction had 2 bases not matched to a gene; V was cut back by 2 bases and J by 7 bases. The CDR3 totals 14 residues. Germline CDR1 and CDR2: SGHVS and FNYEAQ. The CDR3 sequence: CASSLSSGRNEQFF. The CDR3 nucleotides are TGTGCCAGCAGCTTAAGTAGCGGGAGGAATGAGCAGTTCTTC.

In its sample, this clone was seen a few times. In DNA form, the CDR3 reads TGCGCCAGCAGCTTGTGGCTGATGGGGGGGACACAAGAGACCCAGTACTTC. Its translation is CASSLWLMGGTQETQYF. The chain couples TRBV5-1 to TRBJ2-5, with D possibly matching TRBD2 (7 bases). The CDR3 totals 17 residues. V was shortened by 1 base and J by 2 bases, with 18 bases between the two germline ends. The germline V gene encodes CDR1 SGHRS and CDR2 YFSETQ.